Listed below are T cell receptor beta chains from one sample, sequenced in a study of cytomegalovirus exposure and HLA in healthy donors. Libraries were prepared by immunoSEQ multiplex PCR; TCRdb keeps only in-frame clonotypes and omits some of them. The sample lists approximately 170,000 clones; roughly 79% were seen once. Sequenced sample: PBMCs. These receptors were collected from a man in his forties or fifties in good health and CMV-seronegative. CDR3s include the opening cysteine and the closing phenylalanine or tryptophan. A D gene is named only where the DNA matches it firmly. The size of a clone is reported for some rows only, either as once, few or many, or as a class for expanded clones.

j_gene: TRBJ1-3
d_gene: .
v_gene: TRBV4-2
abundance: .
CDR3nt: TGTGCCAGCAGCCAAGATACGGGGGCTGGAAACACCATATATTTT
CDR3aa: CASSQDTGAGNTIYF

j_gene: TRBJ1-4
d_gene: .
v_gene: TRBV7-9
abundance: .
CDR3nt: TGTTCCAGCAGCCGAGGGCCAGCGGCAACTAATGAAAAACTGTTTTTT
CDR3aa: CSSSRGPAATNEKLFF

j_gene: TRBJ2-3
d_gene: .
v_gene: TRBV11-2
abundance: few
CDR3nt: TGTGCCAGCAGCCTGAGGCCCCCGCCTGCAGATACGCAGTATTTT
CDR3aa: CASSLRPPPADTQYF

j_gene: TRBJ2-7
d_gene: .
v_gene: TRBV7-9
abundance: .
CDR3nt: TGTGCCAGCAGCTTAAGTGGAGCGGGCGGGGACGAGCAGTACTTC
CDR3aa: CASSLSGAGGDEQYF

j_gene: TRBJ2-1
d_gene: TRBD2
v_gene: TRBV7-8
abundance: .
CDR3nt: TGTGCCAGCAGCTTACCTACTAGCGGGGGCAAATACAATGAGCAGTTCTTC
CDR3aa: CASSLPTSGGKYNEQFF

j_gene: TRBJ1-5
d_gene: TRBD1
v_gene: TRBV19
abundance: once
CDR3nt: TGTGCCAGCCGGGACAGGGTACGTAGCAATCAGCCCCAGCATTTT
CDR3aa: CASRDRVRSNQPQHF

j_gene: TRBJ1-2
d_gene: .
v_gene: TRBV5-5
abundance: .
CDR3nt: TGTGCCAGCAGCTTCGTCGGACAGACATCCTATGGCTACACCTTC
CDR3aa: CASSFVGQTSYGYTF

j_gene: TRBJ2-5
d_gene: .
v_gene: TRBV11-1
abundance: few
CDR3nt: TGTGCCAGCAGCTCAGGGGAAGGGGAGACCCAGTACTTC
CDR3aa: CASSSGEGETQYF

j_gene: TRBJ1-5
d_gene: .
v_gene: TRBV15
abundance: .
CDR3nt: TGTGCCACCAGCAGAGATATGGGGGGGGGTCAGCCCCAGCATTTT
CDR3aa: CATSRDMGGGQPQHF

j_gene: TRBJ1-1
d_gene: .
v_gene: TRBV11-2
abundance: .
CDR3nt: TGTGCCAGCAGCCCCTACCCTGGGAACACTGAAGCTTTCTTT
CDR3aa: CASSPYPGNTEAFF